This TCR beta chain was captured in a study of blood T cell repertoires in COVID-19. Study in general: Italy, Spain and the United States were the sources of the convalescent and acute COVID-19 samples. T cells, B-cell-depleted T cells, or PBMCs supplied cDNA or gDNA.

Germline CDR1 and CDR2: SGHTA and FQGNSA. The V gene end was trimmed by 3 bases and the J gene end by 0 bases; junction bases not matched to a gene: 3. The CDR3 runs to 15 residues. Original methodology: Reference gene primer amplification gave estimated nucleated cell counts. The method was immunoSEQ multiplex PCR; TCRdb's version includes in-frame clones alone and lacks a portion of them. The D gene and trimming were derived from the DNA, and the V and J assignments and clone size from that table. The table lists about 270,000 clones, roughly 93% of them singletons. Source material: PBMCs or T cells enriched from blood (not recorded which). The TCR comes from a woman aged 40-49 years with acute COVID-19. This chain uses TRBV7-2 with TRBJ2-7, with 9 bases aligning to TRBD1. This chain's CDR3 is CASSLGQGSSYEQYF. The CDR3 nucleotides read TGTGCCAGCAGCTTGGGACAGGGTTCCTCCTACGAGCAGTACTTC.